The clone carrying this TCR beta chain was counted between two and nine times. Its antigen is undetermined. Authors' processing steps: A classifier of distant metastasis in papillary thyroid cancer was built from CDR3 differences (across clinicopathological groups). TCRdb re-called the PCR reads through MiXCR. TCRdb, not the authors, supplied the V and J calls. The sample shows about 48,000 clones, about 20% of them seen only once. No treatment had been given to any patient before thyroid surgery. Germline V gene lookup returns CDR1 MNHEY and CDR2 SVGEGT. The CDR3 loop spans 14 amino acids. The ends were cut back, 6 bases at V and 4 bases at J, with 15 bases in the middle. This entry comes from a study of metastatic and nonmetastatic thyroid tumors. Study information: It was across blood and tumor or nodule tissue from malignant and benign thyroid patients that repertoires were compared. Study-wide findings and caveats: It was reported that TCR beta diversity was significantly higher in malignant thyroid tumors than benign nodules, in blood and tumor.

This TCR derives from a male donor with papillary thyroid cancer or a benign thyroid nodule (not recorded which). Some clones in this sample may be carry-over from other donors' samples. The sequencing sample was made of blood. The gene calls are TRBV6-2 or TRBV6-3 and TRBJ1-2; D gene uncertain. CDR3 region: CASSHGEGGYGYTF. CDR3 coding DNA: TGTGCCAGCAGCCACGGGGAGGGTGGCTATGGCTACACCTTC.